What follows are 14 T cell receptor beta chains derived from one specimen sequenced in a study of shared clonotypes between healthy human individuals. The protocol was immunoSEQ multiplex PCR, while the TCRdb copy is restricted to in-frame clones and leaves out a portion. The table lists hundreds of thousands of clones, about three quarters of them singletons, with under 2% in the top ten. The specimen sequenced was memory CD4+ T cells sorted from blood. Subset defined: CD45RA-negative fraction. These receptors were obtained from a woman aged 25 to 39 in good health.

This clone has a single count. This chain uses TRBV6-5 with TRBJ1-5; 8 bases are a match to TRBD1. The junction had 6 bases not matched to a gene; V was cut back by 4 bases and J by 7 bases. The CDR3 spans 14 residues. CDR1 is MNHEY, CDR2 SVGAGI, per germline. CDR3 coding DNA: TGTGCCAGCAGTTCCACAGGGGGGAAGCAGCCCCAGCATTTT. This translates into CASSSTGGKQPQHF.

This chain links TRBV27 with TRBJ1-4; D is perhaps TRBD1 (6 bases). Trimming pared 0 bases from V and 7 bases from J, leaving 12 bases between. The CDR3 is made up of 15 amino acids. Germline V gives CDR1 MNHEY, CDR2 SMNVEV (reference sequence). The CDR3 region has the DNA TGTGCCAGCAGTTTATCGCTAGGGGGGGCTGAAAAACTGTTTTTT. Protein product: CASSLSLGGAEKLFF.

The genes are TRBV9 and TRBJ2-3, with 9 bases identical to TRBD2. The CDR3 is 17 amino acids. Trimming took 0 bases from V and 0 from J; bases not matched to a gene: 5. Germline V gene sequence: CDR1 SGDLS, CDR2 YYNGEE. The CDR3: CASSVESGRPSTDTQYF. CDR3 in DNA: TGTGCCAGCAGCGTAGAAAGCGGGAGGCCTAGCACAGATACGCAGTATTTT.

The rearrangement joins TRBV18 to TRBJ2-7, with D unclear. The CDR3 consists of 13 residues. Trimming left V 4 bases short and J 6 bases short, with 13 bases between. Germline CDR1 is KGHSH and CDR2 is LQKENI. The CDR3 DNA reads TGTGCCAGCTCACGTCGAGCCGCCTTCGAGCAGTACTTC. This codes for CASSRRAAFEQYF.

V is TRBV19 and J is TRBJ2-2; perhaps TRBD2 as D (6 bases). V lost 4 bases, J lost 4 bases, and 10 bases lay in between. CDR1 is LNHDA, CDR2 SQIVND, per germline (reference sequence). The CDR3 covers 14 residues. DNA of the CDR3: TGTGCCAGTAGTACGACCGGGGGCACCGGGGAGCTGTTTTTT. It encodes CASSTTGGTGELFF.

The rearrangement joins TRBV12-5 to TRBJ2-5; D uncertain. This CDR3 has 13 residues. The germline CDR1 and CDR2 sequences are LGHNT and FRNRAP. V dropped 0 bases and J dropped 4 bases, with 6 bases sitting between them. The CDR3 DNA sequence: TGTGCTAGTGGTTTGGTAGGTGTAGAGACCCAGTACTTC. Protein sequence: CASGLVGVETQYF.

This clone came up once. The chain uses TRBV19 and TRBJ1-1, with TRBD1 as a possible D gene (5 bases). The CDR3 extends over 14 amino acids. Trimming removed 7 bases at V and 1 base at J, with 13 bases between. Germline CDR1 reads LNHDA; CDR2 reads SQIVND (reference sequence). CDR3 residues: CASTHRTTNTEAFF. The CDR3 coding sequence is TGTGCCAGTACTCATAGGACAACGAACACTGAAGCTTTCTTT.

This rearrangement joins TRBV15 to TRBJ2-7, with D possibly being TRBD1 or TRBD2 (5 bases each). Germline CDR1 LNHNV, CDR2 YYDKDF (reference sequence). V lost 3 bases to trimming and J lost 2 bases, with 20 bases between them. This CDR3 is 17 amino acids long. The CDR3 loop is CATSSSVTGTAAYEQYF. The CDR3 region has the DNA TGTGCCACCAGCAGTAGTGTTACCGGGACCGCAGCCTACGAGCAGTACTTC.

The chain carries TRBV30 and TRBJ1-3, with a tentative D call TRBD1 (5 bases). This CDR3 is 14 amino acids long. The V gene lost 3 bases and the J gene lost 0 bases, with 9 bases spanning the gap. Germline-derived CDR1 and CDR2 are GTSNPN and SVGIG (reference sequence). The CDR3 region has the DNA TGTGCCTGGAGCCGGGGGAGCTCTGGAAACACCATATATTTT. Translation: CAWSRGSSGNTIYF.

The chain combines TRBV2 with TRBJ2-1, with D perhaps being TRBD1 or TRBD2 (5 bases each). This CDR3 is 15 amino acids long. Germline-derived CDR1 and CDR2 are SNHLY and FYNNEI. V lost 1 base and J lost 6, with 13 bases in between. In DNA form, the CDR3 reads TGTGCCAGCAGTGAAGTGGGGACCCCCCCCAATGAGCAGTTCTTC. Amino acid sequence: CASSEVGTPPNEQFF.

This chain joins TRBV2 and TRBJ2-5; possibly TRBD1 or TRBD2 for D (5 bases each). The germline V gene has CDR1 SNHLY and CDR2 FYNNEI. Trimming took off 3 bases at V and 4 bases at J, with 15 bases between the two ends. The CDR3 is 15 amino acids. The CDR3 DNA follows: TGTGCCAGCAGTGAGGGTGGGAGTAGGGGAGAGACCCAGTACTTC. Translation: CASSEGGSRGETQYF.

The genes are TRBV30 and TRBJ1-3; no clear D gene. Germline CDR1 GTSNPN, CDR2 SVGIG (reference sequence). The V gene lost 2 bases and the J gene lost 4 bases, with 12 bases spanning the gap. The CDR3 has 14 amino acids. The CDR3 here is CAWSSGSPGNTIYF. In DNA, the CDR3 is TGTGCCTGGAGTTCCGGGAGTCCCGGAAACACCATATATTTT.

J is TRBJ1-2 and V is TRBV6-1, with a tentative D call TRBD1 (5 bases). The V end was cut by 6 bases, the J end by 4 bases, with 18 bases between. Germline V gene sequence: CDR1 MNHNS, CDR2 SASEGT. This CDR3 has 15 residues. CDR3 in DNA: TGTGCCAGCAGGGTGGGACTTTCGGGAGGCTATGGCTACACCTTC. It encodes CASRVGLSGGYGYTF.

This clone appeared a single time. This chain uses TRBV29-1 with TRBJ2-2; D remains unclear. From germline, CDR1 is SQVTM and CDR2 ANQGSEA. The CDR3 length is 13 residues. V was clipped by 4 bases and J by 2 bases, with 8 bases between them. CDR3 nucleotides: TGCAGCGTTGCGCGTCAAAACACCGGGGAGCTGTTTTTT. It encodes CSVARQNTGELFF.